This T cell receptor beta chain was documented in a study of T cell changes during pregnancy in multiple sclerosis. Method: immunoSEQ multiplex PCR; TCRdb's copy keeps in-frame clones and lacks some. There are 45,000 to 55,000 clones in the sample; around 90% occur only once, and roughly 1.2% lies in the top ten. Sample: CD4+ T cells from peripheral blood mononuclear cells, taken in the second trimester of pregnancy. This receptor was taken from a female donor with multiple sclerosis, enrolled in a pregnancy study.

As DNA, the CDR3 is TGCGCCAGCAGACCCGGAGGACTAGCGGGAGGAGCGGCAGATACGCAGTATTTT. Translation gives CASRPGGLAGGAADTQYF. The V and J genes are TRBV10-1 and TRBJ2-3; TRBD2 aligns across 14 bases. Germline V gives CDR1 WNHNN, CDR2 SYGVQD (reference sequence). The CDR3 spans 18 residues. Trimming cost V 6 bases and J 4 bases; bases outside gene matches: 12.